The source of this T cell receptor (beta chain) is a study of molecular identifiers for immune sequencing clone quantification (dated by TCRdb to 2016 to 2018). With regard to the full study: For a replicate experiment, RNA from roughly 20,000 or 100,000 naive CD8 T cells was divided into five aliquots, and four of the five aliquots were sequenced. The study was a methods study using CD8 T cells to benchmark molecular-identifier clustering-based TCR repertoire sequencing (MIDCIRS) and TCR RNA copy counting.

Naive CD8 T cell libraries were made from approximately 20,000 to 1,000,000 sorted cells using 10%, 30% or 50% of purified RNA. Naive CD8 T cells were FACS-sorted as CD8+CD4-CCR7+CD45RA+ on a BD FACSAria II into RLT Plus buffer. Detection sensitivity was tested by spiking Jurkat RNA equal to roughly ten TCR copies' worth into samples containing 20,000-1,000,000 naive CD8 T cells. CD8 T cells were enriched with RosetteSep CD8+ T Cell Enrichment Cocktail and Ficoll-Paque, followed by ACK red cell lysis. The protocol used for the library was PCR. The instrument given in TCRdb is Illumina HiSeq 4000. Bulk TCR libraries were made following a previously described method, with the TCR primers given in Table S5. The Qiagen AllPrep DNA/RNA kit was used to purify total RNA. Reads from multiple sequencing runs of the same library were pooled before analysis. As for the original processing: Reads were retained only if an exact TCR constant sequence was present, and the retained reads were trimmed to 150 nt and grouped according to their 12-nt molecular barcodes. Reads in each barcode group were sub-clustered using a 15% Levenshtein threshold, and a quality-weighted consensus sequence was built for each RNA molecule. Non-functional sequences were removed, as were lower-count sequences one edit away from another. On the basis of fitting two negative binomial distributions, barcode sub-clusters with fewer than 20% of the maximum read count were discarded. In-frame beta chains were kept once TCRdb had trimmed the public reads at Q25 with fastp and called clones with MiXCR. Each record represents a unique CDR3 protein, reported with the most common genes and DNA among its rows. The V and J calls were determined by TCRdb, not by the authors. A total of approximately 12,000 distinct CDR3 sequences appear in this sample, approximately 15% of them only once. The ten largest clonotypes hold under 2% of the sample.

The full study reports these points: Spiked-in Jurkat TCR RNA equivalent to a single cell was reported to be detectable even among 750,000 to 1,000,000 naive CD8 T cells. The naive libraries included spiked-in Jurkat TCR RNA (about 9 copies' worth), and this Jurkat TCR RNA is not part of the donor repertoire. When barcode sub-clustering was not used, chimeric consensus sequences inflated TCR diversity, with chimeras reaching as high as 47%. Highly expanded clone sizes could be underestimated because identical TCR molecules may share a barcode. In CMV-specific effector cells, over 99% of molecules were held by clones above 20 RNA copies, whereas under 1% of molecules were held by such clones in naive cells. Modeling estimated 2.5 to 3.5 recovered TCR RNA copies per cell, compared with about ten by digital PCR, which implies 25% to 30% capture efficiency.

On this clonotype itself: Its recognized antigen is unknown. A much larger clone lies a single base off, so this may be a read error.

The TCR sequence derives from a human donor in good health. Some libraries in this study had Jurkat cell RNA spiked in. Sequenced material: naive CD8+ T cells from blood, with Jurkat cell RNA spiked in. According to the study, the label for this sample's cell subset or site signals: FACS-sorted CD8+CD4-CCR7+CD45RA+ naive T cells.

The CDR3 protein: CATSAKEHTGELLF. DNA sequence: TGTGCCACCAGTGCTAAGGAACACACCGGGGAGCTGCTTTTT. Recombination linked TRBV24-1 to TRBJ2-2; the D gene is perhaps TRBD2, on 5 matching bases. Measured from the cysteine to the phenylalanine, the CDR3 is 14 residues long. Only the CDR3 DNA is retained, 42 bases long and in frame from the first base. CDR1 and CDR2 are drawn from the germline V gene: KGHDR, SFDVKD.